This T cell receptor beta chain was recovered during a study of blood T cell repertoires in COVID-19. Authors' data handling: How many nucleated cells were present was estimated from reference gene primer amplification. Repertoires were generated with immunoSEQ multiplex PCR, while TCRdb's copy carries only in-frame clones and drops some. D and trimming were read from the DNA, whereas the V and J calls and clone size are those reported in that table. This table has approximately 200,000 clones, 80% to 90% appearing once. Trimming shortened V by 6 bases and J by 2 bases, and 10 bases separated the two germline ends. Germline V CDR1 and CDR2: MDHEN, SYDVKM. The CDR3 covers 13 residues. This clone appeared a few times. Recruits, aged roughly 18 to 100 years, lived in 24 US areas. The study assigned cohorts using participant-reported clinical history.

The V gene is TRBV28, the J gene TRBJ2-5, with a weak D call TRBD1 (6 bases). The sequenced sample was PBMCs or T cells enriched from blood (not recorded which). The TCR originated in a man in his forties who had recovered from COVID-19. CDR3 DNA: TGTGCCAGCAGGCCACAGGGTCAAGAGACCCAGTACTTC. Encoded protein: CASRPQGQETQYF.